This note documents a single T cell receptor beta chain sequence. Its antigen is still unknown. The sample is drawn from a study of cytomegalovirus exposure and HLA in healthy donors. Study as a whole: The same platform was used for the 100 to 150 validation repertoires and the 600 to 850 first-cohort repertoires, a later analysis reported.

Trimming took 2 bases from V and 8 from J; bases not matched to a gene: 6. Germline CDR1 reads SGDLS; CDR2 reads YYNGEE. CDR3 length equals 14 residues. General study findings and limits: Cytomegalovirus status, reportedly, was diagnosed with high specificity and sensitivity by the classifier. Investigators reported fewer than 200 TCR beta chains as tied to cytomegalovirus. Specificity of three CMV-associated chains for CMV antigens was verified in vitro.

The table came from immunoSEQ multiplex PCR; TCRdb's copy has only in-frame clones and leaves some out. In the table there are around 140,000 clones, roughly 86% of which are singletons. This receptor was taken from a man aged 18 to 30 in good health and CMV-seropositive. The sample taken for sequencing was PBMCs. The chain recombines TRBV9 with TRBJ2-1, with 8 bases lining up with TRBD2. This CDR3 reads CASSVSGMVDEQFF. The CDR3 bases are TGTGCCAGCAGCGTTAGCGGGATGGTCGATGAGCAGTTCTTC.